This passage covers 32 T cell receptor beta chains from one sample sequenced in a study of T cells in Graves' hyperthyroidism and ophthalmopathy. The source material, RNA transcripts, was used to amplify TCR beta CDR3 regions. A first-round RT-PCR of the TCR CDR3 used the HTBI primer set. In TCRdb, the multiplex PCR reads were re-called with MiXCR into one record per CDR3 protein. The table includes roughly 500,000 distinct CDR3 sequences, approximately 49% detected once. Specimen: peripheral blood or thyroid tissue (not recorded which). All receptors come from an adult woman with Graves' disease, either hyperthyroidism or ophthalmopathy (not recorded which).

The V call is TRBV7-8, the J call TRBJ2-5; TRBD1 might be the D (6 bases). The germline gives CDR1 SGHVS, CDR2 FQNEAQ. V was cut by 1 base and J by 5 bases, with 14 bases left in between. The CDR3 totals 15 residues. The CDR3 region has the DNA TGTGCCAGCAGCTTAGGAGAGGGACAAGGGGAGACCCAGTACTTC. It is translated as CASSLGEGQGETQYF. Full variable domain (missing parts from reference TRBV7-8 and TRBJ2-5): GAGVSQSPRYKVAKRGQDVALRCDPISGHVSLFWYQQALGQGPEFLTYFQNEAQLDKSGLPSDRFFAERPEGSVSTLKIQRTQQEDSAVYLCASSLGEGQGETQYFGPGTRLLVL.

This rearrangement joins TRBV7-2 to TRBJ2-7; D tentatively reads TRBD1 or TRBD2 (5 bases each). The CDR3 is 16 amino acids. V lost 2 bases to trimming and J lost 3 bases, with 17 bases between them. Germline CDR1 SGHTA, CDR2 FQGNSA. The CDR3 bases are TGTGCCAGCAGCTTACCCGGGACGACGTTTGGCTACGAGCAGTACTTC. Protein product: CASSLPGTTFGYEQYF.

This clonotype was recorded at least ten times. The chain couples TRBV7-2 to TRBJ2-7; D is unresolved. V lost 1 base to trimming and J lost 3 bases, with 13 bases between them. CDR1 SGHTA and CDR2 FQGNSA come from the germline V gene. The CDR3 sequence is 15 residues long. The CDR3 sequence: CASSLVSPPDYEQYF. In nucleotides, the CDR3 is TGTGCCAGCAGCTTAGTGTCACCCCCCGACTACGAGCAGTACTTC. Using reference TRBV7-2 and TRBJ2-7 for the parts outside the CDR3, the full variable domain is GAGVSQSPSNKVTEKGKDVELRCDPISGHTALYWYRQSLGQGLEFLIYFQGNSAPDKSGLPSDRFSAERTGGSVSTLTIQRTQQEDSAVYLCASSLVSPPDYEQYFGPGTRLTVT.

This clonotype was observed a single time. The chain couples TRBV11-2 to TRBJ1-1, with 7 bases that match TRBD1. Trimming at V came to 5 bases and at J to 7 bases, leaving 7 bases not matched to a gene. CDR1 is SGHAT and CDR2 is FQNNGV in the germline V gene. This CDR3 is built from 13 residues. The CDR3 sequence: CASSRGQSNEAFF. In nucleotides, the CDR3 is TGTGCCAGCAGCCGGGGACAGTCAAATGAAGCTTTCTTT.

The chain couples TRBV20-1 to TRBJ2-7; D is ambiguous. Near its end, the DNA agrees better with TRBJ2-1, so the J call may be wrong. The CDR3 spans 11 residues. CDR1 and CDR2 (germline): DFQATT, SNEGSKA (reference sequence). CDR3 in amino acids: CSARGRTEQFF. Written as DNA, the CDR3 is TGCAGTGCTAGAGGCCGTACTGAGCAGTTCTTC.

This clonotype was observed a few times. This chain uses TRBV6-1 with TRBJ1-5, with 7 bases that match TRBD1. This CDR3 spans 15 amino acids. Per the germline V gene, CDR1 is MNHNS and CDR2 is SASEGT. With V trimmed by 11 bases and J by 6 bases, 16 bases remained unmatched. The CDR3 region has the DNA TGTGCCTGCCAAGCCGGGTGGCAGGGGGGTCAGCCCCAGCATTTT. Encoded protein: CACQAGWQGGQPQHF.

CDR3 nucleotides: TGTGCCAGCAGTGACAGGGAAAATTCACCCCTCCACTTT. Amino acid sequence: CASSDRENSPLHF. The chain joins TRBV7-8 to TRBJ1-6, with 7 positions matching TRBD1. From germline, CDR1 is SGHVS and CDR2 FQNEAQ. V was pared by 6 bases and J by 7 bases, with 3 bases of the junction left unmatched. The CDR3 is 13 residues long.

Ten or more counts support this clonotype. The chain couples TRBV20-1 to TRBJ2-5; D is unresolved. Looked up from germline, CDR1 is DFQATT and CDR2 is SNEGSKA (reference sequence). The CDR3 has 12 amino acids. Deletions cut 6 bases from V and 5 bases from J, with 13 bases between. CDR3 DNA: TGCAGTGCGCCGCCTTTGGGGGAGACCCAGTACTTC. Residues: CSAPPLGETQYF.

The CDR3 sequence is CARDIGHHSGANVLTF. The CDR3 nucleotides read TGTGCTAGAGATATAGGTCATCACTCTGGGGCCAACGTCCTGACTTTC. The chain recombines TRBV19 with TRBJ2-6; no clear D. CDR3 length: 16 amino acids. Germline V lookup: CDR1 LNHDA, CDR2 SQIVND (reference sequence).

The chain is built from TRBV5-5 and TRBJ2-2; D uncertain. Trimming took 0 bases from V and 6 from J, leaving 9 bases between them. Germline V gives CDR1 SGHKS, CDR2 YYEKEE (reference sequence). The CDR3 covers 14 residues. In nucleotides, the CDR3 is TGTGCCAGCAGCTTGGCCGTTGGTGCCGGGGAGCTGTTTTTT. Translated: CASSLAVGAGELFF.

Many counts were recorded for this clonotype. This chain connects TRBV20-1 to TRBJ1-6; a weak D match, TRBD1 (5 bases). There are 15 residues in the CDR3. CDR1 and CDR2 from the germline V gene are DFQATT and SNEGSKA (reference sequence). V lost 6 bases, J lost 5 bases, and 17 bases lay in between. The CDR3 loop is CSAHAGTADNSPLHF. As DNA, the CDR3 is TGCAGTGCACACGCCGGGACCGCCGATAATTCACCCCTCCACTTT.

As regards this clonotype: One end of the junction does not line up with germline, which may come from a read error. V gene TRBV19 combines with J gene TRBJ2-2; D might be TRBD1 or TRBD2, each matching 5 bases. This CDR3 spans 15 amino acids. CDR1 LNHDA and CDR2 SQIVND come from the germline V gene (reference sequence). This CDR3 is CASSMGRRNTGELSW. CDR3 nucleotide sequence: TGTGCCAGTAGTATGGGGCGGAGGAACACCGGGGAGCTGTCTTGG.

The V gene is TRBV2, the J gene TRBJ2-3; 12 nucleotides match TRBD2. The CDR3 spans 16 residues. Trimming at V came to 4 bases and at J to 9 bases, leaving 11 bases not matched to a gene. Germline loops: CDR1 SNHLY, CDR2 FYNNEI. CDR3 nucleotide sequence: TGTGCCAGCAGTGCCCGGGCTAGCGGGAGGGTGAGGACGCAGTATTTT. Its protein is CASSARASGRVRTQYF.

The chain carries TRBV7-9 and TRBJ2-7; D remains ambiguous. The J call may not be correct, given that the DNA end is closer to TRBJ2-1. Germline V gene data show CDR1 as SEHNR and CDR2 as FQNEAQ (reference sequence). There are 14 residues in the CDR3. CDR3 in amino acids: CASSSTSKGDEQFF. In nucleotides, the CDR3 is TGTGCCAGCAGCTCGACTTCGAAGGGCGATGAGCAGTTCTTC.

Only a few counts were recorded for this clonotype. The chain employs TRBV7-9 and TRBJ1-6, with D tentatively TRBD1 (5 bases). V was cut by 4 bases and J by 6 bases, with 10 bases left in between. The CDR3 is made up of 14 amino acids. CDR1 is SEHNR, CDR2 FQNEAQ, per germline (reference sequence). CDR3 nucleotides: TGTGCCAGCAGCTCCCGACAGCGTAATTCACCCCTCCACTTT. Protein sequence: CASSSRQRNSPLHF. The variable domain in full, with the rest retrieved from reference TRBV7-9 and TRBJ1-6, is DTGVSQNPRHKITKRGQNVTFRCDPISEHNRLYWYRQTLGQGPEFLTYFQNEAQLEKSRLLSDRFSAERPKGSFSTLEIQRTEQGDSAMYLCASSSRQRNSPLHFGNGTRLTVT.

J is TRBJ1-4 and V is TRBV7-3; 7 positions match TRBD1. J lost 7 bases, V lost 0 bases, and 5 bases had no gene match. The CDR3 length is 15 residues. Germline loops: CDR1 SGHTA, CDR2 FQGTGA. The CDR3 sequence is CASSLTATGPEKLFF. CDR3 bases: TGTGCCAGCAGCTTAACAGCGACAGGGCCTGAAAAACTGTTTTTT.

The rearrangement links TRBV7-2 to TRBJ1-1, with D unresolved. This CDR3 contains 11 residues. The ends were cut back, 2 bases at V and 11 bases at J, with 9 bases in the middle. Germline assignment: CDR1 SGHTA and CDR2 FQGNSA. CDR3 nucleotides: TGTGCCAGCAGCTTAATGGGCGGGGCTTTCTTT. Translation gives CASSLMGGAFF.

This chain links TRBV4-1 with TRBJ2-7; 8 bases match TRBD1. Germline V gives CDR1 MGHRA, CDR2 YSYEKL. This CDR3 contains 15 residues. V shed 1 base, J shed 5 bases, and the junction held 7 bases outside the gene matches. CDR3 bases: TGCGCCAGCAGCCAAGTTGGGCAGGGGGCTGACGAGCAGTACTTC. This gives the protein CASSQVGQGADEQYF.

This clonotype came up a few times. V gene TRBV10-1 combines with J gene TRBJ2-5; maybe TRBD2 (5 bases). From germline, CDR1 is WNHNN and CDR2 SYGVQD (reference sequence). The CDR3 sequence is 13 residues long. The V end was cut by 6 bases, the J end by 4 bases, with 12 bases between. The CDR3 coding sequence is TGCGCCAGCAGAGCGGTTTCGGGAGAGACCCAGTACTTC. The encoded protein is CASRAVSGETQYF.

The V and J genes are TRBV7-2 and TRBJ1-1; D not resolved. CDR1 is SGHTA, CDR2 FQGNSA, per germline. The CDR3 length is 14 residues. The V gene lost 4 bases and the J gene lost 1 base, with 10 bases spanning the gap. CDR3 region: CASSSPRENTEAFF. CDR3 DNA sequence: TGTGCCAGCAGCTCCCCGCGGGAGAACACTGAAGCTTTCTTT.

The V call is TRBV12-3 or TRBV12-4, the J call TRBJ2-5; D gene uncertain. The CDR3 is 10 amino acids. V lost 5 bases, J lost 7 bases, and 5 bases lay in between. CDR3 bases: TGTGCCAGCAGTCCTGGGACCCAGTACTTC. Amino acid sequence: CASSPGTQYF.

The chain joins TRBV30 to TRBJ1-1; D gene uncertain. CDR1 and CDR2 from the germline V gene are GTSNPN and SVGIG (reference sequence). CDR3 length: 13 amino acids. Trimming stripped 3 bases from V and 4 bases from J, with 12 bases between. CDR3 loop: CAWSRTGFTEAFF. The CDR3 coding sequence is TGTGCCTGGAGCCGTACGGGATTCACTGAAGCTTTCTTT.

This clonotype was observed many times. The chain recombines TRBV11-2 with TRBJ1-1; D remains ambiguous. The V gene lost 4 bases and the J gene lost 4 bases, with 10 bases spanning the gap. Per the germline V gene, CDR1 is SGHAT and CDR2 is FQNNGV. The CDR3 runs to 13 residues. The CDR3: CASSSRRGTEAFF. The CDR3 coding sequence is TGTGCCAGCAGCTCCCGCCGGGGCACTGAAGCTTTCTTT.

This chain links TRBV29-1 with TRBJ2-7, with a possible D match to TRBD1 (6 bases). The germline V and J ends were trimmed by 8 bases and 5 bases, with 22 bases remaining between them. This CDR3 is built from 14 residues. Germline V gene sequence: CDR1 SQVTM, CDR2 ANQGSEA. CDR3 sequence: CSLGPWGPNHEQYF. CDR3 in DNA: TGCAGCTTAGGACCTTGGGGGCCCAACCACGAGCAGTACTTC.

This clonotype was seen a few times. V and J are TRBV4-1 and TRBJ1-1; D is undetermined. Germline loops: CDR1 MGHRA, CDR2 YSYEKL. The CDR3 length is 19 residues. V was clipped by 1 base and J by 0 bases, with 21 bases between them. The CDR3 sequence: CASSQGLPGMGDMNTEAFF. CDR3 sequence (DNA): TGCGCCAGCAGCCAAGGGTTACCGGGAATGGGAGATATGAACACTGAAGCTTTCTTT.

The chain couples TRBV7-9 to TRBJ1-1; D possibly corresponds to TRBD1 (5 bases). CDR3 size: 13 residues. V was cut by 0 bases and J by 10 bases, with 12 bases left in between. In germline, CDR1 is SEHNR, CDR2 FQNEAQ (reference sequence). The CDR3 is CASSLAVGTGAFF. The DNA of the CDR3 is TGTGCCAGCAGCTTAGCTGTGGGCACAGGAGCTTTCTTT.

The genes are TRBV29-1 and TRBJ1-1, with unresolved D. The CDR3 is made up of 12 amino acids. CDR1 and CDR2 (germline): SQVTM, ANQGSEA. V was pared by 7 bases and J by 1 base, with 10 bases between. This chain's CDR3 is CSAYNRNTEAFF. The CDR3 DNA follows: TGCAGCGCATATAATAGGAACACTGAAGCTTTCTTT.

This clonotype has a single count. This chain uses TRBV20-1 with TRBJ2-7; 9 bases agree with TRBD1. Losses at the gene ends were 5 bases for V and 4 bases for J; bases not matched to a gene: 12. The germline CDR1 and CDR2 sequences are DFQATT and SNEGSKA (reference sequence). The CDR3 has 15 amino acids. The CDR3: CSAYTRDRVGYEQYF. The CDR3 DNA sequence: TGCAGTGCTTATACCCGGGACAGGGTAGGTTACGAGCAGTACTTC.

This clonotype was seen only a few times. V and J are TRBV6-5 and TRBJ1-2; unclear D gene. Germline CDR1 MNHEY, CDR2 SVGAGI. The CDR3 runs 16 residues. The V end was cut by 0 bases, the J end by 4 bases, with 15 bases between. The CDR3 DNA reads as TGTGCCAGCAGTTACTCTCTCAGTTTACCATTCTATGGCTACACCTTC. Amino acids: CASSYSLSLPFYGYTF.

The chain links TRBV5-5 to TRBJ1-1; 7 nucleotides agree with TRBD1. The CDR3 covers 11 residues. Germline V gene lookup returns CDR1 SGHKS and CDR2 YYEKEE (reference sequence). V was clipped by 4 bases and J by 11 bases; unmatched bases: 5. CDR3 region: CASSRDSRAFF. The CDR3 DNA is TGTGCCAGCAGCAGGGACAGTAGGGCTTTCTTT.

This chain joins TRBV20-1 and TRBJ1-1; D gene unclear. Trimming removed 6 bases at V and 1 base at J, with 6 bases between. CDR3 length equals 11 residues. Germline CDR1 is DFQATT and CDR2 is SNEGSKA (reference sequence). This CDR3 is CSAFENTEAFF. The CDR3 bases are TGCAGTGCCTTCGAGAACACTGAAGCTTTCTTT.

The chain has TRBV7-3 and TRBJ2-2; D is perhaps TRBD2 (5 bases). This CDR3 has 16 residues. Trimming pared 8 bases from V and 0 bases from J, leaving 16 bases between. The germline V gene has CDR1 SGHTA and CDR2 FQGTGA. CDR3 nucleotide sequence: TGTGCCAGCTCACTGCTAGCAGACGCGAACACCGGGGAGCTGTTTTTT. Amino acid sequence: CASSLLADANTGELFF. The full variable domain, completed using reference TRBV7-3 and TRBJ2-2, is GAGVSQTPSNKVTEKGKYVELRCDPISGHTALYWYRQSLGQGPEFLIYFQGTGAADDSGLPNDRFFAVRPEGSVSTLKIQRTERGDSAVYLCASSLLADANTGELFFGEGSRLTVL.